What follows describes a single T cell receptor beta chain. This clonotype has a count of ten or more. Its antigen remains unidentified. No base quality values were provided; no much bigger clone lies one nucleotide off. Cut back by 7 bases and 5 bases, the V and J ends lie 12 bases apart. Reading from cysteine to phenylalanine, the CDR3 counts 12 amino acids. The kept DNA is CDR3 alone, 36 bases in frame from the first base. CDR1 and CDR2 are drawn from the germline V gene (reference sequence): SEHNR, FQNEAQ. Amplification of TCR beta CDR3 regions was carried out from RNA transcripts. The first round of RT-PCR for the TCR CDR3 was performed with the HTBI primer set and the Qiagen OneStep RT-PCR kit. Libraries were constructed in a second round of multiplex PCR, after which size selection and purification were performed. Libraries were sequenced paired-end with 100 bp reads on an Illumina HiSeq2000. As for the authors' bioinformatics: SOAPnuke was used to process the raw data, throwing out any read that contained adapters or uncalled bases, had a mean Phred below 15, or lacked an exact constant-primer or identifier match. COPE v1.2.5 was used to merge high-quality paired reads, and clonotypes were defined as unique nucleotide sequences. MiTCR v1.1 was used to align the clonotypes against IMGT TRBV, TRBD and TRBJ reference segments. The analysis was restricted to V-J combinations with a frequency above 0.0001, which together covered over 99% of the repertoires. A TCS score was defined as the ratio of F50 (clonal expansion) to E x V (chaos), with BLOSUM62-based TCRdist applied between CDR3 peptides within each V-J. Welch's t-statistics and random forest reduced around 510 V-J features to about 12, which were used in a naive Bayes classifier (R e1071). Using fastp at Q25 and MiXCR, TCRdb reprocessed the public reads and kept productive beta chains. Rows merge per CDR3 protein into single entries with the most common DNA and genes. TCRdb assigned the V and J calls; the authors' analysis was not used. In this sample the table shows about 370,000 distinct CDR3 sequences, 12% to 15% of which occur a single time. The ten largest clones take up about 21% of the sample.

This entry belongs to a study of T cells in Graves' hyperthyroidism and ophthalmopathy (dated by TCRdb to the late 2010s). Background on the whole study: Peripheral blood was sampled at the time of initial diagnosis, prior to any treatment. The approximately 100 discovery patients were divided at random into training and test sets in a 7:3 ratio. TCR Vbeta CDR3 sequencing of some 140 peripheral blood samples (under 45 ophthalmopathy, approximately 80 hyperthyroidism and roughly 17 progressor patients) is reported in the paper. To identify distinguishing TCR V-J signatures, a discovery cohort of some 99 patients was used, comprising some 43 with Graves' ophthalmopathy and approximately 58 with stable Graves' hyperthyroidism. After sampling, hyperthyroidism patients received methimazole starting at 30 mg daily, and ophthalmopathy patients received high-dose intravenous methylprednisolone. The study also compared thyroid tissue and blood T-cell repertoires from 5 to 7 Graves' hyperthyroidism patients. An independent validation cohort of fewer than 20 hyperthyroidism patients and about 15 patients who later progressed to ophthalmopathy tested prospective prediction of ophthalmopathy.

What the study reported, not specific to this receptor: Sample size was not statistically predetermined, and blinding of investigators to group allocation was not performed. A model built on a 13 V-J signature distinguished ophthalmopathy from stable hyperthyroidism, reaching 87.88% sensitivity and about 81% specificity in cross-validation and 80%/75% in testing. In validation, progression to ophthalmopathy was predicted by the model with approximately 67% sensitivity and 72.22% specificity, a median of about 6 months before onset. Most expanded thyroid clonotypes (frequency above 0.001) were also detected in blood, suggesting blood repertoires may reflect thyroid immune responses.

Moderately to severely active disease, a Clinical Activity Score of at least 3, a NOSPECS grade of at least 4, and a duration under 3 months were present in ophthalmopathy patients. Exclusion was applied to patients with uncontrolled infections, other autoimmune diseases, pregnancy or lactation. Diagnoses were based on clinical symptoms, serum thyroxine and TRAb, thyroid ultrasound and orbital computed tomography. PBMCs were isolated from about 9.2 ml of fresh peripheral blood by Ficoll-Paque density gradient centrifugation. Trizol reagent was used to extract total RNA, and RNA quality was then checked on an Agilent 2100 Bioanalyzer.

Sequences were obtained from blood. The chain is made from TRBV7-9 and TRBJ2-7; perhaps TRBD1 is the D gene, with 5 bases matching. This clonotype was obtained from an older woman with Graves' ophthalmopathy. The DNA sequence is TGTGCCAGCACCGGCAGGGCCCACGAGCAGTACTTC. This codes for CASTGRAHEQYF. The variable domain in full, with residues beyond the CDR3 obtained from the reference TRBV7-9 and TRBJ2-7 genes, is DTGVSQNPRHKITKRGQNVTFRCDPISEHNRLYWYRQTLGQGPEFLTYFQNEAQLEKSRLLSDRFSAERPKGSFSTLEIQRTEQGDSAMYLCASTGRAHEQYFGPGTRLTVT.